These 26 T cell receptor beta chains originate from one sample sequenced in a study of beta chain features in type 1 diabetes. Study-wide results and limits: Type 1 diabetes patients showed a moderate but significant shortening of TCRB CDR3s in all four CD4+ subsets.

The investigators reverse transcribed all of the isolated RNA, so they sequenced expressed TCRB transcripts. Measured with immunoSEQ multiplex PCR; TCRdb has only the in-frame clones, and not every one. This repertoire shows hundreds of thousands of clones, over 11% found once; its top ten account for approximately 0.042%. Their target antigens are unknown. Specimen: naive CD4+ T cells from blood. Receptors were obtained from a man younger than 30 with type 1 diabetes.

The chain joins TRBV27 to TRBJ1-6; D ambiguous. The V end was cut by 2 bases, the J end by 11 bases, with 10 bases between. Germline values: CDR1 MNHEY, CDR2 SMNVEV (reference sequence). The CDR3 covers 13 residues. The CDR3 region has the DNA TGTGCCAGCAGTTTAAGGGCAGCTCCACCCCTCCACTTT. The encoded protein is CASSLRAAPPLHF.

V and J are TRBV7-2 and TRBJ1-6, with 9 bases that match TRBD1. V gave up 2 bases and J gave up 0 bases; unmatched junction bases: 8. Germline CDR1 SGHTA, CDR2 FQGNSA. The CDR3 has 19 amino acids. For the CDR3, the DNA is TGTGCCAGCAGCTTACCGGGACAGGGAGGTTTCTCCTATAATTCACCCCTCCACTTT. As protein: CASSLPGQGGFSYNSPLHF.

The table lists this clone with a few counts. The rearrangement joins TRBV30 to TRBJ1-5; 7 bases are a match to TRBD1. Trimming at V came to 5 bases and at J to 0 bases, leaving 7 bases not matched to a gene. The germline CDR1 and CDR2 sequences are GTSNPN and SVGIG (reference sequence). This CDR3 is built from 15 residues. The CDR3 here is CAWDTGVNSNQPQHF. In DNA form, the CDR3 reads TGTGCCTGGGATACAGGGGTAAATAGCAATCAGCCCCAGCATTTT. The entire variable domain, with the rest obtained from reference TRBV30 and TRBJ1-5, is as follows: SQTIHQWPATLVQPVGSPLSLECTVEGTSNPNLYWYRQAAGRGLQLLFYSVGIGQISSEVPQNLSASRPQDRQFILSSKKLLLSDSGFYLCAWDTGVNSNQPQHFGDGTRLSIL.

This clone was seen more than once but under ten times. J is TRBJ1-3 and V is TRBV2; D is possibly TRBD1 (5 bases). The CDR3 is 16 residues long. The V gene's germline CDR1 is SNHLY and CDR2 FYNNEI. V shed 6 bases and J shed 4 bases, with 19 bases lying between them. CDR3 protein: CASSSDSSRVGNTIYF. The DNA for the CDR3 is TGTGCCAGCAGCTCAGACAGTTCCCGAGTAGGAAACACCATATATTTT.

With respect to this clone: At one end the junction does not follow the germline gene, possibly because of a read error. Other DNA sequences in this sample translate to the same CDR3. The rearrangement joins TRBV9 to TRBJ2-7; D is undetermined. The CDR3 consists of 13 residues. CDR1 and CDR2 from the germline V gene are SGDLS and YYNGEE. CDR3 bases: TGCGCCAGCAGCCCGGTAGACTCCTACGAGCAGTACTTC. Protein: CASSPVDSYEQYF. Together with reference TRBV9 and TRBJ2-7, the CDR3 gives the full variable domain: DSGVTQTPKHLITATGQRVTLRCSPRSGDLSVYWYQQSLDQGLQFLIQYYNGEERAKGNILERFSAQQFPDLHSELNLSSLELGDSALYFCASSPVDSYEQYFGPGTRLTVT.

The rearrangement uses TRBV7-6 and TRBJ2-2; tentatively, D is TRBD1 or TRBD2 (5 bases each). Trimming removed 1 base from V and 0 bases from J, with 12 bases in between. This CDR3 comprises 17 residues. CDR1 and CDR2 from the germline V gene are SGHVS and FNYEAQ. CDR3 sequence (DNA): TGTGCCAGCAGCTTAGGGCAGGGACGCACGAACACCGGGGAGCTGTTTTTT. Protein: CASSLGQGRTNTGELFF.

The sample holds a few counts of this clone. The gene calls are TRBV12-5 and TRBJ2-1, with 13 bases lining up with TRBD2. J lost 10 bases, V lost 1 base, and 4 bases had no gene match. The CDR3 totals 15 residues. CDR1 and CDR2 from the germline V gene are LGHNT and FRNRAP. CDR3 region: CASGLGTSGSSEQFF. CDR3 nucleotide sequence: TGTGCTAGTGGTTTGGGGACTAGCGGGAGTAGCGAGCAGTTCTTC.

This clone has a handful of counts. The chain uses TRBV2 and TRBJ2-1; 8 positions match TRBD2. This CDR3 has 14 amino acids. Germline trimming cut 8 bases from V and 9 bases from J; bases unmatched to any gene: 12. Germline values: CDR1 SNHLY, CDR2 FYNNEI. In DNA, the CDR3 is TGTGCCAGCCAATATAGGCGGGAGGCTATTGAGCAGTTCTTC. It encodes CASQYRREAIEQFF.

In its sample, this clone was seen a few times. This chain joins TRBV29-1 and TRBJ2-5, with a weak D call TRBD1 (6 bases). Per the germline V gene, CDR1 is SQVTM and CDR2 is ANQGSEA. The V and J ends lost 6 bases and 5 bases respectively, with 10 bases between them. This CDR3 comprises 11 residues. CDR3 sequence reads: CSVRQGETQYF. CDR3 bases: TGCAGCGTGCGTCAGGGGGAGACCCAGTACTTC.

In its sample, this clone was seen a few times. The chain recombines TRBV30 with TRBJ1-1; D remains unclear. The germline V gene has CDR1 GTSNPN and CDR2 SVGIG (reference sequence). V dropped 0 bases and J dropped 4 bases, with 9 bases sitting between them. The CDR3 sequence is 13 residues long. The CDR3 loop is CAWSVLGSTEAFF. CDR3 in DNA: TGTGCCTGGAGTGTACTGGGCAGCACTGAAGCTTTCTTT. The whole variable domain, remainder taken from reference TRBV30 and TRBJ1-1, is SQTIHQWPATLVQPVGSPLSLECTVEGTSNPNLYWYRQAAGRGLQLLFYSVGIGQISSEVPQNLSASRPQDRQFILSSKKLLLSDSGFYLCAWSVLGSTEAFFGQGTRLTVV.

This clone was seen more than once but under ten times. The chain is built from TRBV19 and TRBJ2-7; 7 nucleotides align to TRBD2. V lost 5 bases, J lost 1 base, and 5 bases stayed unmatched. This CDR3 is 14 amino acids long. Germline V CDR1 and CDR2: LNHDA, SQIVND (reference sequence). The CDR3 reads CASSFGGISYEQYF. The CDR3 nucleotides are TGTGCCAGTAGTTTCGGGGGGATATCCTACGAGCAGTACTTC.

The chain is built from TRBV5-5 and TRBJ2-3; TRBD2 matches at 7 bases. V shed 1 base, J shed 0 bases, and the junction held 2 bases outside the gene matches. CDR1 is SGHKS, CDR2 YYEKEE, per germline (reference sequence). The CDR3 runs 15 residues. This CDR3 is CASSLLADSTDTQYF. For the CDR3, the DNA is TGTGCCAGCAGCTTGCTAGCGGATAGCACAGATACGCAGTATTTT.

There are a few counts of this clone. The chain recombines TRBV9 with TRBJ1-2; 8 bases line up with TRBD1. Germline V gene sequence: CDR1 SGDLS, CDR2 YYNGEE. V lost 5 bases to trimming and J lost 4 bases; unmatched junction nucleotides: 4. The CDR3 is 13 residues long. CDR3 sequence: CASSQGATYGYTF. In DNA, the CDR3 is TGTGCCAGCAGTCAGGGGGCTACCTATGGCTACACCTTC.

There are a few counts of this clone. CDR3 bases: TGCGCCAGCAGCTTGGCTACCAACCCACGGGTGAACACTGAAGCTTTCTTT. Residues: CASSLATNPRVNTEAFF. The V call is TRBV5-1, the J call TRBJ1-1; D remains ambiguous. Germline lookup yields CDR1 SGHRS and CDR2 YFSETQ. The CDR3 has 17 residues. V lost 0 bases and J 0 bases, leaving 15 bases between the germline ends.

CDR3 DNA sequence: TGTGCCTGGAGTATTGGCAGGATGACTAACTATGGCTACACCTTC. It codes for CAWSIGRMTNYGYTF. V gene TRBV30 combines with J gene TRBJ1-2; D unresolved. Germline CDR1 and CDR2: GTSNPN and SVGIG (reference sequence). Between the trimmed V and J ends, which lost 2 bases and 0 bases, there was a span of 13 bases. The CDR3 totals 15 residues.

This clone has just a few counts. CDR3 sequence reads: CAISESTGGLAHQYF. The CDR3 coding sequence is TGTGCCATCAGTGAGTCAACGGGAGGCCTGGCCCATCAGTACTTC. The rearrangement links TRBV10-3 to TRBJ2-7; TRBD2 agrees at 7 bases. The CDR3 consists of 15 residues. Looked up from germline, CDR1 is ENHRY and CDR2 is SYGVKD. V lost 0 bases and J lost 10; bases outside the gene matches: 12.

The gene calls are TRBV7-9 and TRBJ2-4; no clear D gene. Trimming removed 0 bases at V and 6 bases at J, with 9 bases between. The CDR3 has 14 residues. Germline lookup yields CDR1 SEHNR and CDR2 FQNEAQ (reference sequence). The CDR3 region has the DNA TGTGCCAGCAGCTTAGCGCGACTCCCAAACATTCAGTACTTC. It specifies CASSLARLPNIQYF. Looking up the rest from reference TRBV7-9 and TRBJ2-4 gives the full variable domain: DTGVSQNPRHKITKRGQNVTFRCDPISEHNRLYWYRQTLGQGPEFLTYFQNEAQLEKSRLLSDRFSAERPKGSFSTLEIQRTEQGDSAMYLCASSLARLPNIQYFGAGTRLSVL.

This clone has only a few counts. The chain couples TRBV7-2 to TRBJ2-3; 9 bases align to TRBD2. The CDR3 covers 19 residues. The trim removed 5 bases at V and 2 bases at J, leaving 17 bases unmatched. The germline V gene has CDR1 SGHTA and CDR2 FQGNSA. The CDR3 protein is CASSPRPGTSPNNTDTQYF. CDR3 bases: TGTGCCAGCAGCCCCCGCCCGGGGACTAGCCCAAACAACACAGATACGCAGTATTTT.

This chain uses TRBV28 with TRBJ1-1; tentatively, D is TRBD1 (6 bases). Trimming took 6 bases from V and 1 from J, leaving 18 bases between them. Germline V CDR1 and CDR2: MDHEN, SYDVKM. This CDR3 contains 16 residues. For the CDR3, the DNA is TGTGCCAGCAGCACTCCCGCGGGGGGCTCGAACACTGAAGCTTTCTTT. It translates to CASSTPAGGSNTEAFF.

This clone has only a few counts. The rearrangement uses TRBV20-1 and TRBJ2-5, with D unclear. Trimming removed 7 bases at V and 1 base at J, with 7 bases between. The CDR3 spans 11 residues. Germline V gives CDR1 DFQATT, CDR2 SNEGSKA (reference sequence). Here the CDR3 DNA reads TGCAGTGTTCTTCGCCAAGAGACCCAGTACTTC. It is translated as CSVLRQETQYF.

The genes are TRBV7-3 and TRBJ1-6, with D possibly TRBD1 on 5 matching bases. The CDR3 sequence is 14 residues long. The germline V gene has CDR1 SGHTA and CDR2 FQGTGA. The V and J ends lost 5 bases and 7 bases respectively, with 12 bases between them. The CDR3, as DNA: TGTGCCAGCAGCGCGGGGCAGAAGAATTCACCCCTCCACTTT. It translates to CASSAGQKNSPLHF.

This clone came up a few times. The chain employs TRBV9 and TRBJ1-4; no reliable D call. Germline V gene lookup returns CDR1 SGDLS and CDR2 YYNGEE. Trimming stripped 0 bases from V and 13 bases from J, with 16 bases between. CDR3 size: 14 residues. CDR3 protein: CASSVGRLNEGLFF. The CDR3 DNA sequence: TGTGCCAGCAGCGTAGGCAGGCTGAATGAAGGACTGTTTTTT. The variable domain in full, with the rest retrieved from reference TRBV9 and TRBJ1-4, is DSGVTQTPKHLITATGQRVTLRCSPRSGDLSVYWYQQSLDQGLQFLIQYYNGEERAKGNILERFSAQQFPDLHSELNLSSLELGDSALYFCASSVGRLNEGLFFGSGTQLSVL.

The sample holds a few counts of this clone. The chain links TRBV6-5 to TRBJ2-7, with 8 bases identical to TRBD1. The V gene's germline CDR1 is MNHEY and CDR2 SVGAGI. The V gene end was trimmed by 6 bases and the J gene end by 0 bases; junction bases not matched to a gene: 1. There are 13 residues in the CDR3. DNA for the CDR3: TGTGCCAGCAGGGGGACAGGCTCCTACGAGCAGTACTTC. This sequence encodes CASRGTGSYEQYF.

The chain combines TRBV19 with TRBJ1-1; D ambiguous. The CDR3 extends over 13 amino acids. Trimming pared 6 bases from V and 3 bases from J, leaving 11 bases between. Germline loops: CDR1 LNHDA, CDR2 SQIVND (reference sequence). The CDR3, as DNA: TGTGCCAGTAGCCTCCGGGAGTACACTGAAGCTTTCTTT. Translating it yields CASSLREYTEAFF.

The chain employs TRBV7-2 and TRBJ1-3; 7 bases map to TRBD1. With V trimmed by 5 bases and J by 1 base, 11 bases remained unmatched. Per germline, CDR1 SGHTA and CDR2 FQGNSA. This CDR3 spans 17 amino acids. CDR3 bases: TGTGCCAGCAGCATCCTTACAGGGGCCGAATCTGGAAACACCATATATTTT. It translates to CASSILTGAESGNTIYF.

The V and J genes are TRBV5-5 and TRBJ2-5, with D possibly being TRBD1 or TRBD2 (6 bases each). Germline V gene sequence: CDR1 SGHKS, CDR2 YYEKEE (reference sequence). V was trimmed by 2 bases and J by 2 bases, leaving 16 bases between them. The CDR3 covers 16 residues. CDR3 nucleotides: TGTGCCAGCAGCTTAGGGGGGCTCGTCGAGCAAGAGACCCAGTACTTC. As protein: CASSLGGLVEQETQYF.